This T cell receptor (beta chain) stems from a study of T cells in localized non-small cell lung cancer. The table came from immunoSEQ multiplex PCR; TCRdb's copy has only in-frame clones and leaves some out. Altogether tens of thousands of clones are present, about 83% being singletons, with the ten largest covering approximately 13%. Germline assignment: CDR1 SNHLY and CDR2 FYNNEI. The CDR3 spans 13 residues. J lost 6 bases, V lost 5 bases, and 5 bases had no gene match. This clone was detected a few times. This chain links TRBV2 with TRBJ2-7; 9 bases align to TRBD1. Sequences were derived from peripheral blood, sampled before any cancer treatment. The source of this sequence is a female donor of 60 years or more with stage I lung adenocarcinoma. CDR3 nucleotides: TGTGCCAGCAGTCCGGACAGGGGAAGCGAGCAGTACTTC. This sequence encodes CASSPDRGSEQYF.